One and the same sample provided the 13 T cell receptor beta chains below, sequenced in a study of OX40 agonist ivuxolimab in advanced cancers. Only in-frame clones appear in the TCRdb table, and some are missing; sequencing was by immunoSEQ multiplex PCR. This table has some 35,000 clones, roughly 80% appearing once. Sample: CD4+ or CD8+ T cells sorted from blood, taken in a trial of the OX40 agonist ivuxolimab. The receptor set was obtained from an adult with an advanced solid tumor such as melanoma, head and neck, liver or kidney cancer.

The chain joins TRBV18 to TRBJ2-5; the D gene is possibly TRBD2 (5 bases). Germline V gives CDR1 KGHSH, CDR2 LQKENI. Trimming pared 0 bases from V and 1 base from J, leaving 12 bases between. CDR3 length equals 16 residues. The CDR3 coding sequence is TGTGCCAGCTCACCACCCACTAGTGATAGCCAAGAGACCCAGTACTTC. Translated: CASSPPTSDSQETQYF.

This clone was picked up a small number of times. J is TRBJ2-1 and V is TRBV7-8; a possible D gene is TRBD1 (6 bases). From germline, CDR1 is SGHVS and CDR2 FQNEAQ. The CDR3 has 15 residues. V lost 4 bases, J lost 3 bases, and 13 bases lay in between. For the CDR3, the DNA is TGTGCCAGCAGCTCCTCCCGGGACAACTACAATGAGCAGTTCTTC. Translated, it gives CASSSSRDNYNEQFF.

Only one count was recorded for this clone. CDR3 DNA: TGTGCCAGCAGTCAATCTAGACTAGCGAGATACAATGAGCAGTTCTTC. Amino acids: CASSQSRLARYNEQFF. V is TRBV14 and J is TRBJ2-1; 8 bases agree with TRBD2. Per germline, CDR1 SGHDN and CDR2 FVKESK. J was trimmed by 4 bases and V by 6 bases; bases with no gene match: 11. The CDR3 totals 16 residues.

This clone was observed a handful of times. CDR3 sequence: CASSPTGTDEKLFF. DNA of the CDR3: TGTGCCAGCAGCCCAACAGGGACAGATGAAAAACTGTTTTTT. V and J are TRBV6-5 and TRBJ1-4, with 7 bases lining up with TRBD1. Germline trimming cut 6 bases from V and 6 bases from J; bases unmatched to any gene: 7. Germline CDR1 reads MNHEY; CDR2 reads SVGAGI. CDR3 length: 14 amino acids.

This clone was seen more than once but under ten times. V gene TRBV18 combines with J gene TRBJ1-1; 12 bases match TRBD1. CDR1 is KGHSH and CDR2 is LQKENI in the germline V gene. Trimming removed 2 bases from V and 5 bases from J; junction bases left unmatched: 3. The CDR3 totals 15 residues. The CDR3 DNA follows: TGTGCCAGCTCACCAAAGGGACAGGGGGCGACTGAAGCTTTCTTT. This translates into CASSPKGQGATEAFF.

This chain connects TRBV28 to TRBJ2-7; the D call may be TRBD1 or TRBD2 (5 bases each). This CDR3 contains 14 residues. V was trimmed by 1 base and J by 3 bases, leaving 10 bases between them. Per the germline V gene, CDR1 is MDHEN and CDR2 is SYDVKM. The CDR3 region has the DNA TGTGCCAGCAGTTTATTTGGGACGGACTACGAGCAGTACTTC. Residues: CASSLFGTDYEQYF.

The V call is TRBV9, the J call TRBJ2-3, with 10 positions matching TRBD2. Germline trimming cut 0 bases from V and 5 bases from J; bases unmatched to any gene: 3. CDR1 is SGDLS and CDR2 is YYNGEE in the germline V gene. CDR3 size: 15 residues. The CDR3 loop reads CASSVVLAGLDTQYF. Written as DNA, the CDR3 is TGTGCCAGCAGCGTAGTACTAGCGGGATTAGATACGCAGTATTTT.

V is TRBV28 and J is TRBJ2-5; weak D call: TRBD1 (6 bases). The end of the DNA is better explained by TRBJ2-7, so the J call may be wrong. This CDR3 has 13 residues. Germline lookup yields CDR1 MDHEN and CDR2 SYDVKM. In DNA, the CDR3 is TGTGCCAGCGGGTCCCCACAGGGCCACGAGCAGTACTTC. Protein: CASGSPQGHEQYF.

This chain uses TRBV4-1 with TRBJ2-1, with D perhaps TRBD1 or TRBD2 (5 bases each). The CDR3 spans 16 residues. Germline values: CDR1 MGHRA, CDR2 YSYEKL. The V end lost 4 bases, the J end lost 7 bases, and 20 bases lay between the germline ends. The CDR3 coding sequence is TGCGCCAGCAGCCCCGACAGCGCCTTTTCGGGAAATGAGCAGTTCTTC. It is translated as CASSPDSAFSGNEQFF.

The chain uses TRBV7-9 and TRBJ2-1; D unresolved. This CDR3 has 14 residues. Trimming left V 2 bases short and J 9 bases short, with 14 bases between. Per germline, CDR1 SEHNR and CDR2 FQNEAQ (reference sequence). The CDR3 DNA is TGTGCCAGCAGCTTACGAGGAAGGGCGGCTGAGCAGTTCTTC. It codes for CASSLRGRAAEQFF.

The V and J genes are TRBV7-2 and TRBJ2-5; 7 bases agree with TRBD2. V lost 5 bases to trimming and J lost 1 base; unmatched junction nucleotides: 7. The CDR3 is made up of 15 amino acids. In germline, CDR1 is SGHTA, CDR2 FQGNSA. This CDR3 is CASSRISGVQETQYF. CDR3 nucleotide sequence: TGTGCCAGCAGCAGAATCAGCGGGGTCCAAGAGACCCAGTACTTC.

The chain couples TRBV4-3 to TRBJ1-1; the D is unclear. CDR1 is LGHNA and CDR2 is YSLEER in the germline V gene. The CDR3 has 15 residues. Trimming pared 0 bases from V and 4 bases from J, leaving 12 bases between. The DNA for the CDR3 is TGCGCCAGCAGCCAAGATATGGTCGGGTTCACTGAAGCTTTCTTT. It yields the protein CASSQDMVGFTEAFF.

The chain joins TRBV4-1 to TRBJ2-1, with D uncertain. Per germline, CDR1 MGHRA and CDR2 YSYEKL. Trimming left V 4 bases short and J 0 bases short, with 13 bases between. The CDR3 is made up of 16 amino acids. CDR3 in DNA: TGCGCCAGCAGCCCAGTGGATCTGATCTCCTACAATGAGCAGTTCTTC. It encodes CASSPVDLISYNEQFF.